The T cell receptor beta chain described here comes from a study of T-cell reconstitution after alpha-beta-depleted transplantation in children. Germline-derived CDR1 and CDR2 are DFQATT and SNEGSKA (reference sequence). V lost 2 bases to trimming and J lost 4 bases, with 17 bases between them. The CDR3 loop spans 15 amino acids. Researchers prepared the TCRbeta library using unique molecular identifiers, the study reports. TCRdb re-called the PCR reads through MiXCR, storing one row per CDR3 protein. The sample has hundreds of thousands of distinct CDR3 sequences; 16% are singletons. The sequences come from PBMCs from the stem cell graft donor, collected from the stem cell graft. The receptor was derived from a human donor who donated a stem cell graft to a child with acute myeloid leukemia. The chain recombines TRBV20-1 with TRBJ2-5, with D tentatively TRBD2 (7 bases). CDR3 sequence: CSARNPQGRGETQYF. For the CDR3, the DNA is TGCAGTGCTAGAAATCCCCAGGGGAGGGGAGAGACCCAGTACTTC.